A selection of T cell receptor beta chains follows, all from one sample in a study of blood T cells in healthy people across ages. Using its own MiXCR run on the 5' RACE reads, TCRdb lists one record per CDR3 protein. The data contain about a million distinct CDR3 sequences, under 40% of them singletons. Sequenced: blood. The receptors were gathered from a man aged 18 to 29 in good health. CDR3s include the opening cysteine and the closing phenylalanine or tryptophan. Each record gives: clone size, D gene, V gene, J gene, CDR3 protein, CDR3 DNA. The D gene is left open where the match is weak. Where a row states a size, it is once, few, many or the class of an expanded clone; other rows omit it.

-,TRBD1,TRBV4-3,TRBJ2-3,CAGSQSPWDRGTDTQYF,TGCGCCGGCAGCCAATCCCCCTGGGACAGGGGCACAGATACGCAGTATTTT
few,-,TRBV12-3/TRBV12-4,TRBJ1-2,CASSTTPTYGYTF,TGTGCCAGCAGCACTACCCCGACCTATGGCTACACCTTC
-,-,TRBV20-1,TRBJ2-3,CRAPKWADTQYF,TGCAGGGCCCCGAAATGGGCAGATACGCAGTATTTT
-,TRBD1,TRBV28,TRBJ1-1,CASRTGYEAFF,TGTGCCAGTAGGACAGGGTATGAAGCTTTCTTT
once,-,TRBV6-2/TRBV6-3,TRBJ1-1,CASSSPLTERNEAFF,TGTGCCAGCAGTTCCCCCCTGACAGAAAGGAATGAAGCTTTCTTT
many,TRBD2,TRBV20-1,TRBJ2-5,CSARDGDGLALETQYF,TGCAGTGCTAGAGATGGGGATGGACTAGCCTTAGAGACCCAGTACTTC
-,-,TRBV7-6,TRBJ2-3,CASSVRTSVSFTDTQYF,TGTGCCAGCAGCGTCCGGACATCGGTCTCTTTCACAGATACGCAGTATTTT
few,TRBD1,TRBV4-2,TRBJ2-7,CASSQDQGTGGLISYNEQYF,TGTGCCAGCAGCCAAGATCAGGGGACAGGGGGTCTCATCTCCTACAATGAGCAGTACTTC
few,TRBD1,TRBV9,TRBJ1-5,CASSGQGKSNQPQHF,TGTGCCAGCAGCGGACAGGGAAAGTCAAATCAGCCCCAGCATTTT
-,-,TRBV7-9,TRBJ2-1,CASSVDSQLGQFF,TGTGCCAGCAGCGTGGACAGCCAGTTAGGGCAGTTCTTC
few,-,TRBV9,TRBJ2-3,CASSVGGSGTDTQYF,TGTGCCAGCAGCGTCGGGGGCAGTGGCACAGATACGCAGTATTTT
few,TRBD1,TRBV12-3/TRBV12-4,TRBJ1-2,CASSSGGVNYGYTF,TGTGCCAGCAGTTCAGGGGGGGTAAACTATGGCTACACCTTC
-,-,TRBV29-1,TRBJ2-5,CSVENVARGEAQYF,TGCAGCGTTGAAAACGTGGCGAGGGGAGAGGCCCAGTACTTC
-,-,TRBV6-1,TRBJ2-3,CASSAPTGGTYTDTQYF,TGTGCCAGCAGTGCCCCGACGGGTGGAACCTACACAGATACGCAGTATTTT
-,-,TRBV6-6,TRBJ2-7,CASSYRGSYNEQYF,TGTGCCAGCAGTTACCGCGGATCCTACAATGAGCAGTACTTC
-,-,TRBV20-1,TRBJ1-5,CSASSWGAAQPQHF,TGCAGTGCTAGCAGTTGGGGGGCGGCCCAGCCCCAGCATTTT
-,-,TRBV7-9,TRBJ1-6,CAGSWGSYNSPLHF,TGTGCCGGCTCCTGGGGGTCCTATAATTCACCCCTCCACTTT
-,-,TRBV20-1,TRBJ1-1,CSPRDRGLSMSEAFF,TGCAGTCCTAGAGATCGAGGGCTTTCTATGTCTGAAGCTTTCTTT
-,-,TRBV9,TRBJ2-3,CASSARVGALSTDTQYF,TGTGCCAGCAGCGCCCGCGTCGGGGCTTTGTCCACAGATACGCAGTATTTT
-,-,TRBV21-1,TRBJ2-1,CASSKGSSGGSSYNEQFF,TGTGCCAGCAGCAAAGGTTCTAGCGGGGGGTCCTCCTACAATGAGCAGTTCTTC
-,-,TRBV9,TRBJ1-2,CASSVGRLSEYGYTF,TGTGCCAGCAGCGTAGGTCGACTGAGTGAGTATGGCTACACCTTC
-,-,TRBV20-1,TRBJ2-1,CSAREWAGVNEQFF,TGCAGTGCTAGAGAATGGGCAGGAGTCAATGAGCAGTTCTTC
-,TRBD2,TRBV12-3/TRBV12-4,TRBJ2-2,CASSLTGGSTGELFF,TGTGCCAGCAGTTTGACGGGGGGGTCCACCGGGGAGCTGTTTTTT
-,-,TRBV6-2/TRBV6-3,TRBJ1-6,CASSNTPAVVYNSPLHF,TGTGCCAGCAGTAATACTCCGGCGGTAGTCTATAATTCACCCCTCCACTTT
-,-,TRBV7-2,TRBJ1-5,CASSLDRAMDQPQHF,TGTGCCAGCAGCTTAGACAGGGCGATGGATCAGCCCCAGCATTTT
-,TRBD1,TRBV6-1,TRBJ2-7,CASSEGQLHPYEQYF,TGTGCCAGCAGTGAGGGACAGCTGCACCCCTACGAGCAGTACTTC
few,TRBD2,TRBV7-8,TRBJ2-7,CASSLTSGKLSSYEQYF,TGTGCCAGCAGCTTGACTAGCGGGAAACTAAGCTCCTACGAGCAGTACTTC
-,TRBD2,TRBV10-3,TRBJ2-1,CAISERLAGVDNEQFF,TGTGCCATCAGTGAAAGACTAGCGGGGGTGGACAATGAGCAGTTCTTC
-,-,TRBV7-3,TRBJ1-1,CASSLNVGTNTEAFF,TGTGCCAGCAGCTTAAATGTCGGGACGAACACTGAAGCTTTCTTT
-,-,TRBV5-1,TRBJ2-3,CASSGWTENTDTQYF,TGCGCCAGCAGTGGGTGGACAGAGAACACAGATACGCAGTATTTT
few,-,TRBV11-2,TRBJ2-2,CASSRDTPGELFF,TGTGCCAGCAGCCGGGACACTCCCGGGGAGCTGTTTTTT
once,-,TRBV14,TRBJ2-7,CASSQGLLLRSEQYF,TGTGCCAGCAGCCAAGGGTTACTTCTTAGGAGCGAGCAGTACTTC
-,-,TRBV9,TRBJ1-1,CASSNRDKGFGTEAFF,TGTGCCAGCAGCAACCGGGACAAGGGGTTCGGCACTGAAGCTTTCTTT
-,-,TRBV7-9,TRBJ1-6,CASSSGSGNSPLHF,TGTGCCAGCAGCTCGGGGAGTGGGAATTCACCCCTCCACTTT
few,TRBD1,TRBV6-2/TRBV6-3,TRBJ2-1,CASSPGQGSTEQFF,TGTGCCAGCAGCCCCGGACAGGGTTCGACTGAGCAGTTCTTC
-,-,TRBV28,TRBJ1-6,CASSLQGRDSPLHF,TGTGCCAGCAGTTTACAGGGTCGCGATTCACCCCTCCACTTT
few,-,TRBV11-2,TRBJ2-2,CASRGVDTGELFF,TGTGCCAGCAGAGGGGTTGACACCGGGGAGCTGTTTTTT
-,-,TRBV9,TRBJ2-2,CASNLGRTGELFF,TGTGCCAGCAACTTAGGGCGGACCGGGGAGCTGTTTTTT
few,-,TRBV27,TRBJ2-5,CASSLQGLYQETQYF,TGTGCCAGCAGTTTACAGGGGTTGTACCAAGAGACCCAGTACTTC
once,-,TRBV11-2,TRBJ2-1,CASSPTGLPLHNEQFF,TGTGCCAGCAGCCCAACCGGTCTACCACTCCACAATGAGCAGTTCTTC
-,-,TRBV9,TRBJ1-3,CASSGGSTGNTIYF,TGTGCCAGCAGCGGCGGGAGTACTGGAAACACCATATATTTT
-,-,TRBV29-1,TRBJ2-5,CSVSGVQGQYF,TGCAGCGTTAGCGGAGTCCAGGGGCAGTACTTC
-,-,TRBV20-1,TRBJ2-5,CSATGAEETQYF,TGCAGTGCTACGGGGGCGGAGGAGACCCAGTACTTC
few,-,TRBV6-5,TRBJ1-6,CASSYIGSPLHF,TGTGCCAGCAGTTACATTGGTTCACCCCTCCACTTT